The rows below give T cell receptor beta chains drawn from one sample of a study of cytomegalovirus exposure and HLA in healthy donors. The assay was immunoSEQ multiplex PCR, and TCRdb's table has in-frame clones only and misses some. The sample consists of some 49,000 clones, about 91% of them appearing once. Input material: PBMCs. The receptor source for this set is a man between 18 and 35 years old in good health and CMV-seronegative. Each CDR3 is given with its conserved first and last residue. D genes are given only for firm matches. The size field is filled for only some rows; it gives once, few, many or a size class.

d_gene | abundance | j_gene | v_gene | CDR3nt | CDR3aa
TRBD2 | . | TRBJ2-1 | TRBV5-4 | TGTGCCAGCAGGCTCCTAGCGGACAATGAGCAGTTCTTC | CASRLLADNEQFF
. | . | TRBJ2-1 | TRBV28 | TGTGCCAGCACGGCCTACAATGAGCAGTTCTTC | CASTAYNEQFF
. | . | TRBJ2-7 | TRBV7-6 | TGTGCCAGCAGTTCAAGGGACACGCGCATCAACGAGCAGTACTTC | CASSSRDTRINEQYF
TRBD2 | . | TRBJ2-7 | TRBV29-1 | TGCAGCGCCCAACTAGCGGGAGTGTACGAGCAGTACTTC | CSAQLAGVYEQYF
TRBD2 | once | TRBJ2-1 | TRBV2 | TGTGCCGTCTATAGCGGGGCAGACAATGAGCAGTTCTTC | CAVYSGADNEQFF
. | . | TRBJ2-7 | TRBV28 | TGTGCCAGCAGCGTGGGACAAATGGGGTCCCGGGGGCAGTACTTC | CASSVGQMGSRGQYF
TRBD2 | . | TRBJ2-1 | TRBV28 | TGTGCCAGCAGTTTGTGGGAGACTAGCGGGAATGATGAGCAGTTCTTC | CASSLWETSGNDEQFF
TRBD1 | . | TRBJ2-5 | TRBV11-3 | TGTGCCAGCAGCTTAGGGACAGGGACCCAAGAGACCCAGTACTTC | CASSLGTGTQETQYF
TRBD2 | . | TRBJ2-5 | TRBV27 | TGTGCCAGCAGCCCGACTAGCGGGAGGGCGTCCCTCGAGGAGACCCAGTACTTC | CASSPTSGRASLEETQYF
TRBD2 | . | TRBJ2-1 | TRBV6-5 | TGTGCCAGTTGCGGGGGGAGCTCCTACAATGAGCAGTTCTTC | CASCGGSSYNEQFF
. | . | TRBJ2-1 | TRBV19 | TGTGCCAGTAGCGGACAGAGCTGGGACAATGAGCAGTTCTTC | CASSGQSWDNEQFF
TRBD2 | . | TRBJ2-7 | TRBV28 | TGTGCCAGCAGCCATAGCGGGGCCAACCTTAATTACGAGCAGTACTTC | CASSHSGANLNYEQYF
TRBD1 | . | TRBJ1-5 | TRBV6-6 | TGTGCCAGCAGTTCCTTCGACAGGGGAGGCAATCAGCCCCAGCATTTT | CASSSFDRGGNQPQHF
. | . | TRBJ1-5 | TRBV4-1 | TGCGCCAGCAGCCAGATCTACTACGGGAATAGCAATCAGCCCCAGCATTTT | CASSQIYYGNSNQPQHF
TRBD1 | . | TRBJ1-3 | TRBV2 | TGTGCCAGCGACCGGGACAGGGGAAACACCATATATTTT | CASDRDRGNTIYF
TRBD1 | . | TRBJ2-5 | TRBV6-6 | TGTGCCAGCAGTGACAGGGGACAAGAGACCCAGTACTTC | CASSDRGQETQYF
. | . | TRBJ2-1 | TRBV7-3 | TGTGCCAGCAGCTTAACGCCTGGGGTCCGGGGGAGTGTGGTTTACGGCAATGAGCAGTTCTTC | CASSLTPGVRGSVVYGNEQFF
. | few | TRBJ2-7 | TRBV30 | TGTGCCTGGGGGCAGGGGTACGAGCAGTACTTC | CAWGQGYEQYF
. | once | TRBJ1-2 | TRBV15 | TGTGCCACCAGCAGAGATCGTGGATCGGCGGGCTATGGCTACACCTTC | CATSRDRGSAGYGYTF
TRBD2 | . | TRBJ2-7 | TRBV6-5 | TGTGCCAGCAGCCTGGGACTAGCGGGCTACGAGCAGTACTTC | CASSLGLAGYEQYF
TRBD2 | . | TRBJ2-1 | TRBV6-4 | TGTGCCAGCAGTGAGCGGGAGGAATACAATGAGCAGTTCTTC | CASSEREEYNEQFF
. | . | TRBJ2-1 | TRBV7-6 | TGTGCCAGCAGCCAACTCAGACAGATCGAGCAGTTCTTC | CASSQLRQIEQFF